A single sample is the source of the 18 T cell receptor beta chains below, sequenced in a study of early T cells in non-severe SARS-CoV-2 infection. MiXCR, run by TCRdb on the 5' RACE reads, gives a single entry per CDR3 protein. Seen here are tens of thousands of distinct CDR3 sequences, around 13% observed once, and the top ten hold around 1.1%. The sequenced sample consisted of whole blood. These receptors were taken from an adult who was a healthcare worker with PCR-confirmed SARS-CoV-2 infection or an uninfected control (not recorded which).

This clonotype was observed many times. The chain uses TRBV7-9 and TRBJ2-5; D gene ambiguous. Trimming took off 1 base at V and 3 bases at J, with 6 bases between the two ends. The CDR3 runs 13 residues. Germline loops: CDR1 SEHNR, CDR2 FQNEAQ (reference sequence). In nucleotides, the CDR3 is TGTGCCAGCAGCTTAGGCGGTAAAGAGACCCAGTACTTC. Protein product: CASSLGGKETQYF.

Only a few counts were recorded for this clonotype. The chain is built from TRBV6-6 and TRBJ2-5, with unresolved D. Germline CDR1 reads MNHNY; CDR2 reads SVGAGI (reference sequence). V was pared by 2 bases and J by 3 bases, with 10 bases between. The CDR3 is 14 amino acids. CDR3 coding DNA: TGTGCCAGCAGTTACGACAACAGTAAAGAGACCCAGTACTTC. Its protein product is CASSYDNSKETQYF.

This clonotype was picked up many times. The V call is TRBV12-3 or TRBV12-4, the J call TRBJ1-5; the match to TRBD1 covers 10 bases. The CDR3 loop spans 16 amino acids. The V gene end was trimmed by 3 bases and the J gene end by 3 bases; junction bases not matched to a gene: 5. This chain's CDR3 is CASSFHDRGHNQPQHF. In DNA form, the CDR3 reads TGTGCCAGCAGTTTTCATGACAGGGGGCACAATCAGCCCCAGCATTTT.

Ten or more counts support this clonotype. In DNA, the CDR3 is TGTGCCATCAAGACGGACTCCTACGAGCAGTACTTC. It specifies CAIKTDSYEQYF. The genes are TRBV10-3 and TRBJ2-7; no clear D gene. With 7 bases removed from V and 0 bases from J, the gap between germline ends came to 7 bases. There are 12 residues in the CDR3. The germline gives CDR1 ENHRY, CDR2 SYGVKD.

This clonotype appeared a few times. CDR3 DNA sequence: TGTGCCAGCACCACCCGGGACACACCGGATGGCTACACCTTC. It yields the protein CASTTRDTPDGYTF. The chain uses TRBV4-2 and TRBJ1-2; possibly TRBD1 for D (6 bases). CDR1 is LGHNA and CDR2 is YNFKEQ in the germline V gene. Trimming stripped 7 bases from V and 6 bases from J, with 18 bases between. This CDR3 has 14 residues.

This clonotype has just a few counts. This sequence joins TRBV7-8 and TRBJ2-1; D not resolved. CDR3 size: 12 residues. Germline V gene lookup returns CDR1 SGHVS and CDR2 FQNEAQ. V was trimmed by 7 bases and J by 7 bases, leaving 11 bases between them. The CDR3 DNA is TGTGCCAGCAATTCCTACGGAAATGAGCAGTTCTTC. It yields the protein CASNSYGNEQFF.

In its sample, this clonotype was seen many times. The chain is built from TRBV28 and TRBJ2-7; D possibly corresponds to TRBD2 (6 bases). Looked up from germline, CDR1 is MDHEN and CDR2 is SYDVKM. The V end lost 5 bases, the J end lost 2 bases, and 16 bases lay between the germline ends. CDR3 length: 15 residues. DNA for the CDR3: TGTGCCAGCAGTCAAATCATCGGGACTGCCTACGAGCAGTACTTC. Its translation is CASSQIIGTAYEQYF.

The sample holds many counts of this clonotype. V is TRBV11-2 and J is TRBJ2-7; 7 bases align to TRBD1. Germline CDR1 reads SGHAT; CDR2 reads FQNNGV. The J segment lost 2 bases and the V segment lost 8 bases, leaving 6 bases of the junction unmatched. This CDR3 contains 13 residues. The CDR3 nucleotides read TGTGCCAGCTGCCGCGGACAGGCCTACGAGCAGTACTTC. This encodes CASCRGQAYEQYF.

In its sample, this clonotype was seen many times. The chain couples TRBV29-1 to TRBJ2-5, with D tentatively TRBD1 (5 bases). From germline, CDR1 is SQVTM and CDR2 ANQGSEA. The V end was cut by 6 bases, the J end by 5 bases, with 19 bases between. This CDR3 comprises 14 residues. The CDR3 region has the DNA TGCAGCGTGGCCGGGCAGGGTAGTTCGGAGACCCAGTACTTC. Translation: CSVAGQGSSETQYF.

This clonotype was seen at least ten times. The J gene is TRBJ1-3, the V gene TRBV20-1; D remains unclear. The germline V gene has CDR1 DFQATT and CDR2 SNEGSKA (reference sequence). There are 13 residues in the CDR3. Trimming took 1 base from V and 0 from J, leaving 4 bases between them. CDR3 bases: TGCAGTGCTAGAGTCCTCTCTGGAAACACCATATATTTT. As protein: CSARVLSGNTIYF.

This clonotype has only a few counts. V gene TRBV7-2 combines with J gene TRBJ2-2; D gene ambiguous. Germline V gives CDR1 SGHTA, CDR2 FQGNSA. Trimming removed 5 bases from V and 5 bases from J, with 12 bases in between. The CDR3 totals 14 residues. CDR3 amino acids: CASSPIIRTGELFF. The CDR3, as DNA: TGTGCCAGCAGCCCGATAATTAGGACCGGGGAGCTGTTTTTT.

The chain uses TRBV30 and TRBJ2-2; the match to TRBD1 covers 10 bases. There are 15 residues in the CDR3. The V gene's germline CDR1 is GTSNPN and CDR2 SVGIG (reference sequence). V dropped 4 bases and J dropped 6; count of bases not matched to a gene: 8. The CDR3 DNA follows: TGTGCCTGGAAATTTCCGGACAGGGGGTCCGGGGAGCTGTTTTTT. Translating gives CAWKFPDRGSGELFF.

This clonotype was counted at least ten times. The V gene is TRBV7-8, the J gene TRBJ2-3; 10 positions match TRBD2. Germline-derived CDR1 and CDR2 are SGHVS and FQNEAQ. CDR3 length: 16 residues. Unmatched junction bases numbered 9, after V lost 2 bases and J lost 7 bases. The CDR3 nucleotides are TGTGCCAGCAGCTTAATAAGCGGGAGGGCCACGAATACGCAGTATTTT. It is translated as CASSLISGRATNTQYF. Looking up the rest from reference TRBV7-8 and TRBJ2-3 gives the full variable domain: GAGVSQSPRYKVAKRGQDVALRCDPISGHVSLFWYQQALGQGPEFLTYFQNEAQLDKSGLPSDRFFAERPEGSVSTLKIQRTQQEDSAVYLCASSLISGRATNTQYFGPGTRLTVL.

The rearrangement links TRBV7-2 to TRBJ2-4, with 9 bases matching TRBD1. V lost 1 base, J lost 3 bases, and 4 bases stayed unmatched. Germline V lookup: CDR1 SGHTA, CDR2 FQGNSA. CDR3 length: 16 residues. The CDR3 DNA is TGTGCCAGCAGCTTAGTTGGGACAGGGAGCAAAAACATTCAGTACTTC. Translated, it gives CASSLVGTGSKNIQYF.

This clonotype showed up many times. The genes are TRBV27 and TRBJ2-2; D unclear. The CDR3 has 12 residues. The germline V gene encodes CDR1 MNHEY and CDR2 SMNVEV (reference sequence). The V end was cut by 2 bases, the J end by 6 bases, with 4 bases between. Here the CDR3 DNA reads TGTGCCAGCAGTTTAAGGGCCGGGGAGCTGTTTTTT. Its translation: CASSLRAGELFF.

The V and J genes are TRBV29-1 and TRBJ1-1; 7 nucleotides line up with TRBD1. This CDR3 has 12 amino acids. After removal of 8 bases from V and 4 bases from J, the junction contained 7 bases not matched to a gene. Looked up from germline, CDR1 is SQVTM and CDR2 is ANQGSEA. The CDR3 sequence: CSFSRQGTEAFF. CDR3 bases: TGCAGCTTTAGTCGACAGGGCACTGAAGCTTTCTTT.

This clonotype was observed at least ten times. J is TRBJ2-3 and V is TRBV2; D possibly matches TRBD1 or TRBD2 (5 bases each). Germline CDR1 SNHLY, CDR2 FYNNEI. There are 15 residues in the CDR3. Trimming shortened V by 1 base and J by 4 bases, and 12 bases separated the two germline ends. DNA of the CDR3: TGTGCCAGCAGTGAAGGAGGGGCAGGATCAGATACGCAGTATTTT. Translated: CASSEGGAGSDTQYF.

The chain joins TRBV4-2 to TRBJ1-1; D ambiguous. V was pared by 0 bases and J by 0 bases, with 8 bases between. This CDR3 spans 15 amino acids. Per the germline V gene, CDR1 is LGHNA and CDR2 is YNFKEQ. CDR3 protein: CASSQETFMNTEAFF. The CDR3, as DNA: TGTGCCAGCAGCCAAGAGACCTTCATGAACACTGAAGCTTTCTTT.